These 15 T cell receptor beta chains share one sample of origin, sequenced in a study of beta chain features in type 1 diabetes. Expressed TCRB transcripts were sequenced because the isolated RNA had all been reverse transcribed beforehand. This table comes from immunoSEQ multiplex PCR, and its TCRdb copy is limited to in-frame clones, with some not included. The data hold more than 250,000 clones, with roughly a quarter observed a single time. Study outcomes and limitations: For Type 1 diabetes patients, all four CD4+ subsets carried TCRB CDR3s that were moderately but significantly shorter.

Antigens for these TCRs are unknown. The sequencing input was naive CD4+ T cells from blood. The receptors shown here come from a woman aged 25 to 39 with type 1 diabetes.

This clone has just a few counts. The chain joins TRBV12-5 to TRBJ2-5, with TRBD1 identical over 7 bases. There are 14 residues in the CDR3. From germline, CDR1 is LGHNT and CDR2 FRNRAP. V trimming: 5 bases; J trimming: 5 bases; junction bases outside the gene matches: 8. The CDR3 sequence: CASGEDRRSETQYF. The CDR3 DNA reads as TGTGCTAGTGGTGAGGACAGGAGGTCTGAGACCCAGTACTTC.

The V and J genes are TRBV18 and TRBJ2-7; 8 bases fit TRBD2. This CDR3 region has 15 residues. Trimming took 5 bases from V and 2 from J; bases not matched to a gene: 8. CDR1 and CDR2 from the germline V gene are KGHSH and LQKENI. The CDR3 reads CASSVLADTTYEQYF. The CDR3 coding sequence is TGTGCCAGCTCAGTACTAGCGGATACTACCTACGAGCAGTACTTC.

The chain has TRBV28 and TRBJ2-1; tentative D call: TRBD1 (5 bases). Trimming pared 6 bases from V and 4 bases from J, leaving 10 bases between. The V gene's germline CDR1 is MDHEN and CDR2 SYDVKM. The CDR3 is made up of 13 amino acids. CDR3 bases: TGTGCCAGCAGCGAGACAGATTACAATGAGCAGTTCTTC. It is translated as CASSETDYNEQFF.

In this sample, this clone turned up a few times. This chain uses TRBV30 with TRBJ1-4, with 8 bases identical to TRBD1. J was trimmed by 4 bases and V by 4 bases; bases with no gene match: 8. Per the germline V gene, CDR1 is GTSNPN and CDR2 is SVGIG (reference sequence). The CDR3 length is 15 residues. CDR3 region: CAWTNLDRVNEKLFF. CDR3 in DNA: TGTGCCTGGACTAATTTGGACAGGGTTAATGAAAAACTGTTTTTT.

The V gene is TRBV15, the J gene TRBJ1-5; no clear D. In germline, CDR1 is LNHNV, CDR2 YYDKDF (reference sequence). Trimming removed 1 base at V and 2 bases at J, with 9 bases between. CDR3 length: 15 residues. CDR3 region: CATSRGFQGNQPQHF. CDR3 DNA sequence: TGTGCCACCAGCAGAGGTTTCCAGGGCAATCAGCCCCAGCATTTT.

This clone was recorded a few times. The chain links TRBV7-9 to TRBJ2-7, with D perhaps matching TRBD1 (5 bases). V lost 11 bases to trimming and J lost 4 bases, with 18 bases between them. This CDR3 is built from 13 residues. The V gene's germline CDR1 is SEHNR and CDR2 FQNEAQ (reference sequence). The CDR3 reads CAGGRVNRYEQYF. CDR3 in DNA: TGTGCCGGTGGCAGGGTGAACCGGTACGAGCAGTACTTC.

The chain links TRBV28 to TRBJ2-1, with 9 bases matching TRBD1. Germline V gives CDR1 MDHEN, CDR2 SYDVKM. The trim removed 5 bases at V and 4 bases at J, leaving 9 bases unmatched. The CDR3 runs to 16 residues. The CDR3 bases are TGTGCCAGCAGTAGTGCAGGGACAGGGACATACAATGAGCAGTTCTTC. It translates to CASSSAGTGTYNEQFF. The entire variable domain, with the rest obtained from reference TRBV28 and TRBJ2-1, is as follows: DVKVTQSSRYLVKRTGEKVFLECVQDMDHENMFWYRQDPGLGLRLIYFSYDVKMKEKGDIPEGYSVSREKKERFSLILESASTNQTSMYLCASSSAGTGTYNEQFFGPGTRLTVL.

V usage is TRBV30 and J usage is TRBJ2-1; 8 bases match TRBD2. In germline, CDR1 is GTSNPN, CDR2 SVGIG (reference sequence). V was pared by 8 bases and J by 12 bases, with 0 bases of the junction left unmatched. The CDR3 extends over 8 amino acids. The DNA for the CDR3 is TGTGCCAGCGGGGGGCAGTTCTTC. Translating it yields CASGGQFF.

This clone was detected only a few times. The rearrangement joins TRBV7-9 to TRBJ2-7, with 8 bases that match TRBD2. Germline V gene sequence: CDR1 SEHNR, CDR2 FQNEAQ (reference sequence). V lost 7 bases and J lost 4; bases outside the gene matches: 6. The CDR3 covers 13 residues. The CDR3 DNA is TGTGCCAGCACCAGCGGGAGCAATTACGAGCAGTACTTC. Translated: CASTSGSNYEQYF.

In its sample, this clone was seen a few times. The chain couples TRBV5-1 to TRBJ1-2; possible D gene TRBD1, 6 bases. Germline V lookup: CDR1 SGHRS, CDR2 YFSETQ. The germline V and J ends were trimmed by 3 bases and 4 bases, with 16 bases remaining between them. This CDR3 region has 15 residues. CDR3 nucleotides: TGCGCCAGCAGCTCCGGACAGCTCAACACCTATGGCTACACCTTC. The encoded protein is CASSSGQLNTYGYTF.

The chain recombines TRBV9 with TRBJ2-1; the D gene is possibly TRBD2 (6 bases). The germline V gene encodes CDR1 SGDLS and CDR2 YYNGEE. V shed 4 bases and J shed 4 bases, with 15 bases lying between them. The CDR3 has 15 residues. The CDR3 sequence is CASSLNSGPYNEQFF. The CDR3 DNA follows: TGTGCCAGCAGCCTAAATAGCGGACCTTACAATGAGCAGTTCTTC.

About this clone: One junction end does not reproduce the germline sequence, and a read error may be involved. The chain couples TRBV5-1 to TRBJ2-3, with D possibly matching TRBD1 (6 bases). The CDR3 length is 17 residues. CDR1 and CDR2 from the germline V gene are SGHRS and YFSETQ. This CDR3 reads CASSLAPGEIKRSTQYF. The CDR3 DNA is TGCGCCAGCAGTTTGGCACCAGGGGAAATTAAGAGATCTACGCAGTATTTT.

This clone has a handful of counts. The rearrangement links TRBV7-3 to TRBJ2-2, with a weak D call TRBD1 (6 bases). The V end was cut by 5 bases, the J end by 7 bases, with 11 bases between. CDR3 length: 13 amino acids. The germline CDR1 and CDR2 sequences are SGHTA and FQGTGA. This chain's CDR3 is CASSLQGSGELFF. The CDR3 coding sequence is TGTGCCAGCAGCCTACAGGGAAGCGGGGAGCTGTTTTTT.

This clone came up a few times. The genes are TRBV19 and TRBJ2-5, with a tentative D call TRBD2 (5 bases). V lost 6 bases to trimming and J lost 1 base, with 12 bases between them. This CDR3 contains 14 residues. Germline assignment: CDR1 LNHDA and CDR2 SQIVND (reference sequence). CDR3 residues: CASSVLGSQETQYF. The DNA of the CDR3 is TGTGCCAGTAGCGTACTAGGGTCCCAAGAGACCCAGTACTTC.

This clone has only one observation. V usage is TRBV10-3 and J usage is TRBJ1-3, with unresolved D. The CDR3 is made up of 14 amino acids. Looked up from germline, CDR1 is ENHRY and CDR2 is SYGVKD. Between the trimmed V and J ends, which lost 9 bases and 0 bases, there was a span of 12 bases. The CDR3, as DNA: TGTGCCATATCCGGACTTAACTCTGGAAACACCATATATTTT. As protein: CAISGLNSGNTIYF.